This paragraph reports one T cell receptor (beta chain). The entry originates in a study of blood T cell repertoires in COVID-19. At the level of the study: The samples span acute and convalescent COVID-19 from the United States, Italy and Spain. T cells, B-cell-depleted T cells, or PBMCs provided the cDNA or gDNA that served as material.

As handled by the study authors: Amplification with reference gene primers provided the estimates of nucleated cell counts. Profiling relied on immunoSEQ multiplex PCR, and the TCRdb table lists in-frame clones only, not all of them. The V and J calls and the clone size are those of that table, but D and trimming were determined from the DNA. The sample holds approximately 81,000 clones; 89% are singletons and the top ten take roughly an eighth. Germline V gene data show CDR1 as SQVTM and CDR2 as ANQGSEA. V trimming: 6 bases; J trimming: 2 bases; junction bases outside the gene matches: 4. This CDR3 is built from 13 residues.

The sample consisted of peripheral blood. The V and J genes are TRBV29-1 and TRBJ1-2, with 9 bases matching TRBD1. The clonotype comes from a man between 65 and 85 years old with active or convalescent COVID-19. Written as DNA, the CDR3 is TGCAGCGTGAAACAGGGGGCCAACTATGGCTACACCTTC. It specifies CSVKQGANYGYTF.